A selection of T cell receptor beta chains follows, all from one sample in a study of CD8 T cells in ankylosing spondylitis. TCRdb re-called the 5' RACE reads with MiXCR, one entry per CDR3 protein. The sample lists 750,000 to 850,000 distinct CDR3 sequences; about 10% were seen once. What was sequenced was blood, either unsorted or a sorted T cell fraction (not recorded which). The receptors come from a male donor with ankylosing spondylitis. Both conserved end residues are part of each CDR3. The D gene is left open where the match is weak. Not all rows give a size; the values are once, few, many and, for expanded clones, a class.

cdr3_nt cdr3_aa j_call cdr3_length d_call clone_size v_call
TGTGCCAGCAGTCGTGAACGGCAGAGCTCCTACGAGCAGTACTTC CASSRERQSSYEQYF TRBJ2-7 15 NA few TRBV6-2/TRBV6-3
TGTGCCAGCAGTGAATCTGGAGAGCGGATGAACACTGAAGCTTTCTTT CASSESGERMNTEAFF TRBJ1-1 16 NA NA TRBV25-1
TGTGCCAGCTCCCCTTCCTTTTCGCTAGCGCACACAGATACGCAGTATTTT CASSPSFSLAHTDTQYF TRBJ2-3 17 NA few TRBV18
TGTGCCAGCAGCTTGTGGGGTAAGGGCGAGCAGTACTTC CASSLWGKGEQYF TRBJ2-7 13 NA NA TRBV5-6
TGTGCCAGCAGCTTGTTGGGGGGGGAGATCGAGCAGTACTTC CASSLLGGEIEQYF TRBJ2-7 14 TRBD2 many TRBV7-2
TGCGCCAGCAGCGAAACGCAGGGGGCCGGTGGCTACACCTTC CASSETQGAGGYTF TRBJ1-2 14 TRBD1 NA TRBV5-1
TGTGCCAGCAGCTATACAGGTCATGGCGAGCAGTACTTC CASSYTGHGEQYF TRBJ2-7 13 NA NA TRBV7-2
TGTGCCAGCAGTTTTAACAGCGCTAACTATGGCTACACCTTC CASSFNSANYGYTF TRBJ1-2 14 NA few TRBV12-3/TRBV12-4
TGTGCCACCAGCAGACAGGGACAGGGACTGATGGGGTACACCTTC CATSRQGQGLMGYTF TRBJ1-2 15 TRBD1 once TRBV15
TGCAGTGCTAGCACCACCCAGGGGGGGCCCCAGCATTTT CSASTTQGGPQHF TRBJ1-5 13 TRBD1 NA TRBV20-1
TGCAGTGCTAAGGACAGGGAGCCCTACGAGCAGTACTTC CSAKDREPYEQYF TRBJ2-7 13 TRBD1 few TRBV20-1
TGTGCCTGGAGTTCAGGGATGTATCAGCCCCAGCATTTT CAWSSGMYQPQHF TRBJ1-5 13 NA NA TRBV30
TGCAGCGTAGAGAACAGGGGAGGTGAGACCCAGTACTTC CSVENRGGETQYF TRBJ2-5 13 NA many TRBV29-1